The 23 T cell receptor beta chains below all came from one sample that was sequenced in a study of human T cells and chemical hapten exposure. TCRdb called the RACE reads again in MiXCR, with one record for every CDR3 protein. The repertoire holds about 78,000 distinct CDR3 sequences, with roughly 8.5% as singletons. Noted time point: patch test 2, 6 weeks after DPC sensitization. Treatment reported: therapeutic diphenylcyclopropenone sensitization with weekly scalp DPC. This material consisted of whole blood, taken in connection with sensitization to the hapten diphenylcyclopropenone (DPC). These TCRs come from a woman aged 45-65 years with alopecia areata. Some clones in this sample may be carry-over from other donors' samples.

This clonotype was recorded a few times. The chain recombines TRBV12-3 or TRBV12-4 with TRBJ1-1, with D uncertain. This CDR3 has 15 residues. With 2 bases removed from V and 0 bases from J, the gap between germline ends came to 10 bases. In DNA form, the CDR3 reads TGTGCCAGCAGTTTACTGGAGGGCCTGAACACTGAAGCTTTCTTT. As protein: CASSLLEGLNTEAFF.

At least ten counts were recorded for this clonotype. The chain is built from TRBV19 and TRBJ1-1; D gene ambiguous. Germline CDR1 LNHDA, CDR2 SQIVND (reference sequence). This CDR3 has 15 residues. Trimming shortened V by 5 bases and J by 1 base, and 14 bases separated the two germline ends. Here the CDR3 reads CASSGSLIPNTEAFF. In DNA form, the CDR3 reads TGTGCCAGTAGTGGATCACTTATTCCGAACACTGAAGCTTTCTTT.

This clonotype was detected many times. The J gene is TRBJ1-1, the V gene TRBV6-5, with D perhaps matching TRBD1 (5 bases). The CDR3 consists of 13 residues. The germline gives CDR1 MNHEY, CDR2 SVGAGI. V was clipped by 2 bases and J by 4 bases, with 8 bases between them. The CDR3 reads CASSYGASTEAFF. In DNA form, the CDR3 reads TGTGCCAGCAGTTACGGGGCATCCACTGAAGCTTTCTTT.

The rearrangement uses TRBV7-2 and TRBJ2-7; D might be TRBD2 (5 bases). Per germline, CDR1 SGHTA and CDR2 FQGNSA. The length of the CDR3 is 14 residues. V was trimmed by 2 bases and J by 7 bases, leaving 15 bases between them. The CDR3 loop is CASSLKADRTEQYF. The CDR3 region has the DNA TGTGCCAGCAGCTTAAAAGCGGACCGAACGGAGCAGTACTTC. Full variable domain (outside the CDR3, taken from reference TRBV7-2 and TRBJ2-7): GAGVSQSPSNKVTEKGKDVELRCDPISGHTALYWYRQSLGQGLEFLIYFQGNSAPDKSGLPSDRFSAERTGGSVSTLTIQRTQQEDSAVYLCASSLKADRTEQYFGPGTRLTVT.

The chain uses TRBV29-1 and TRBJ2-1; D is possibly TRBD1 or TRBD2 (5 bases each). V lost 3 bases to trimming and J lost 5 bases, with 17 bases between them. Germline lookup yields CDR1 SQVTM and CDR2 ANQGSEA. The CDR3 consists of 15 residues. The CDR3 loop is CSVDGRRGLNNEQFF. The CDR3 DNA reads TGCAGCGTTGATGGTCGACGGGGCCTAAACAATGAGCAGTTCTTC.

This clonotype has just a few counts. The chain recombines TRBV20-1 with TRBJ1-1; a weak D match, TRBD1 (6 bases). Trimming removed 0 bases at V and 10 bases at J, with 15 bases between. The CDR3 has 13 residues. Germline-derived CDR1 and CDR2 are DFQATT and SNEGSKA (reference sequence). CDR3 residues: CSARDRTGRSAFF. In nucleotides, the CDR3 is TGCAGTGCTAGAGACCGTACAGGGAGATCAGCTTTCTTT.

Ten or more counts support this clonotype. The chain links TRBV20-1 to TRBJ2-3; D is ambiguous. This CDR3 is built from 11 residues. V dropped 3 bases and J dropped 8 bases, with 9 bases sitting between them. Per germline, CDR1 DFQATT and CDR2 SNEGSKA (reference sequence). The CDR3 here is CSASPDATQYF. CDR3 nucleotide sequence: TGCAGTGCTAGTCCCGATGCTACGCAGTATTTT.

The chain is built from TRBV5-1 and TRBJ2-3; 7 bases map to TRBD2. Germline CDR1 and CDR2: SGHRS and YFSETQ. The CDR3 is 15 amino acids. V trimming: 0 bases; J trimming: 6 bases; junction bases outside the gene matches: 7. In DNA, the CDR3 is TGCGCCAGCAGCTTGGAAGCGGGACGCGCGGATACGCAGTATTTT. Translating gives CASSLEAGRADTQYF.

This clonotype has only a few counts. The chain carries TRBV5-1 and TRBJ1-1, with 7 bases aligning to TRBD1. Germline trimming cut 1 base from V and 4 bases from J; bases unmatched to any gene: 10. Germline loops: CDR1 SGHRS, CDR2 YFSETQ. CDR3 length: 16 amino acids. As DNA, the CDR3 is TGCGCCAGCAGCTTGAGCAGGGGGAAACAGAGCACTGAAGCTTTCTTT. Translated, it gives CASSLSRGKQSTEAFF.

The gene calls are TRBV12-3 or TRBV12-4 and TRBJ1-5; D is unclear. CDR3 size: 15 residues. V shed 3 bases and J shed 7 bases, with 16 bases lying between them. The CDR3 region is CASSFSGSTGQPQHF. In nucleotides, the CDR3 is TGTGCCAGCAGTTTTAGCGGGAGCACGGGACAGCCCCAGCATTTT.

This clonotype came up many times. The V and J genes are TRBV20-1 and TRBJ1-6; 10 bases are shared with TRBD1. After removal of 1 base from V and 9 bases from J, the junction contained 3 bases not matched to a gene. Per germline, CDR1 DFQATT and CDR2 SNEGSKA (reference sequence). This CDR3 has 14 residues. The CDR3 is CSARGDRGSSPLHF. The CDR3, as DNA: TGCAGTGCTAGAGGGGACAGGGGTAGTTCACCCCTCCACTTT.

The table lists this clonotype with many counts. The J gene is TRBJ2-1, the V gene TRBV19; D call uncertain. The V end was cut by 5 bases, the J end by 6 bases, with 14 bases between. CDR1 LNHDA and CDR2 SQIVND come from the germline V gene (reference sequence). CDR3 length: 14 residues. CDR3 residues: CASSPRYSLNEQFF. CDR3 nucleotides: TGTGCCAGTAGTCCGAGGTACTCCCTCAATGAGCAGTTCTTC.

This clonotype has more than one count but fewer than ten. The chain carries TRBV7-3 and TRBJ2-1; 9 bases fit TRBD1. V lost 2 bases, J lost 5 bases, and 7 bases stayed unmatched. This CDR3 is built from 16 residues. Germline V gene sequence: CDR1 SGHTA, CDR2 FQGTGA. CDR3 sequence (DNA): TGTGCCAGCAGCTTAGCTCGGACAGGGGCGAACAATGAGCAGTTCTTC. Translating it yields CASSLARTGANNEQFF.

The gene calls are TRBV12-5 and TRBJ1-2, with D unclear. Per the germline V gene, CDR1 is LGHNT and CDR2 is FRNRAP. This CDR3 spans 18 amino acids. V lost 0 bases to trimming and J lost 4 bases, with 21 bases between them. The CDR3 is CASGLVRGQSNKGYGYTF. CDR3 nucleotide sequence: TGTGCTAGTGGTTTGGTACGGGGTCAAAGCAATAAAGGCTATGGCTACACCTTC.

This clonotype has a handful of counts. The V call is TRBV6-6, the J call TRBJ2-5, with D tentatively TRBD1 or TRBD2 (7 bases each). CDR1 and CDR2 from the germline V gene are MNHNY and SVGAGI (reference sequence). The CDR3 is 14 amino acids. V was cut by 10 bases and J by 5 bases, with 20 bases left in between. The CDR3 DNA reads TGTGCCACCGGGGATAGACAGGGAGGGGAGACCCAGTACTTC. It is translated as CATGDRQGGETQYF.

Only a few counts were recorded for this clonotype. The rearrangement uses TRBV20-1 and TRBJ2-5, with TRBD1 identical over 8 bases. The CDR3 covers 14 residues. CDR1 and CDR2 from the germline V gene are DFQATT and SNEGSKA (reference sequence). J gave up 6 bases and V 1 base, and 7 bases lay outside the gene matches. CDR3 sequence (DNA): TGCAGTGCTAGAGGCGGAACAGGGGGGAAGACCCAGTACTTC. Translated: CSARGGTGGKTQYF.

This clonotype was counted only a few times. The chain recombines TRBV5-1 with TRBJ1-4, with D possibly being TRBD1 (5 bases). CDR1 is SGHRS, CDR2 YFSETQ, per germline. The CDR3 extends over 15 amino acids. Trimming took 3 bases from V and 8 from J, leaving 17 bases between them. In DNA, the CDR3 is TGCGCCAGCAGCTCCATAGGGAGGGGAGAGGAAAAACTGTTTTTT. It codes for CASSSIGRGEEKLFF.

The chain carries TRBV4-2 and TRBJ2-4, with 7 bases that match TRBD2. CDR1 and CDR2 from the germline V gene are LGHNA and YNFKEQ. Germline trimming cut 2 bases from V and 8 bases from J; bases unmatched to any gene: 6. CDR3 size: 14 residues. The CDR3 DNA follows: TGTGCCAGCAGCCAACGTCTGGGAGGGGACATTCAGTACTTC. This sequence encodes CASSQRLGGDIQYF.

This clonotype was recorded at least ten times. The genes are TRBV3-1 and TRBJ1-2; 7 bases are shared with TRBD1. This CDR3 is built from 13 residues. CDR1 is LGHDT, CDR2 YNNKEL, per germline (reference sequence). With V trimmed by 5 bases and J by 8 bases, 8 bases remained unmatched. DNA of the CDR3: TGTGCCAGCAGCTCACAGGGGCTAGGGGGCTACACCTTC. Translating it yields CASSSQGLGGYTF.

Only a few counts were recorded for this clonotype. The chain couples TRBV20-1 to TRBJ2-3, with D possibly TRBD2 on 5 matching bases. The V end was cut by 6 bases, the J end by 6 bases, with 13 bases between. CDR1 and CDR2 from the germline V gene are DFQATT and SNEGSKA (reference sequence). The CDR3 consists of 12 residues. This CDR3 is CSAARGRDTQYF. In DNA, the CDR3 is TGCAGTGCCGCGAGAGGGCGGGATACGCAGTATTTT.

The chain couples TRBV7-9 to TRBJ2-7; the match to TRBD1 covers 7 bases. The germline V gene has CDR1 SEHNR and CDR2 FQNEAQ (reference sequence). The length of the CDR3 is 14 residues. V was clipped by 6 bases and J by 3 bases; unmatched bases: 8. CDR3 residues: CASSQTGVDYEQYF. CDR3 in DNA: TGTGCCAGCAGTCAAACAGGGGTAGACTACGAGCAGTACTTC.

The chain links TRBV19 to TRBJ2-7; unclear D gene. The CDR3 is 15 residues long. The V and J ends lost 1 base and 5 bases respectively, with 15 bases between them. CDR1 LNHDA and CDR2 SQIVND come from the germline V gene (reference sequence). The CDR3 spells CASSIARGPSDEQYF. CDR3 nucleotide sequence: TGTGCCAGTAGTATAGCCCGAGGACCGTCGGACGAGCAGTACTTC.

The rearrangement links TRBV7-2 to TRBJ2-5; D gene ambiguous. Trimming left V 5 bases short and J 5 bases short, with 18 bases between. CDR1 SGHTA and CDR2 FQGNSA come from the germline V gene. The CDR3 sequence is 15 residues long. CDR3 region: CASSPRALSRETQYF. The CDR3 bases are TGTGCCAGCAGCCCCAGAGCGTTGTCTCGGGAGACCCAGTACTTC.